This TCR beta chain was documented in a study of T cell responses to AZD1222 COVID-19 vaccine. Study-wide results and limits: Within unmutated variant regions lay the reported targets of nearly half of spike-specific TCRs. It should be noted that donors were predominantly white British and more often female, and clonal diversity was possibly underestimated.

Profiling relied on immunoSEQ multiplex PCR, and the TCRdb table lists in-frame clones only, not all of them. The table shows about 140,000 clones, with 88% occurring only once. The sample holds a few counts of this clone. Its antigen is not known. Doses given second, at about 4 or about 12 weeks, were pooled. The TCR was taken from an adult who received the AZD1222 COVID-19 vaccine. The source material was peripheral blood, sampled 28 days after the second AZD1222 dose.

The CDR3 DNA reads as TGTGCCAGCAGCTTTCGACAGGGTGACTATGGCTACACCTTC. Translated, it gives CASSFRQGDYGYTF. The chain is built from TRBV7-9 and TRBJ1-2; 7 bases line up with TRBD1. The CDR3 runs to 14 residues. Germline values: CDR1 SEHNR, CDR2 FQNEAQ (reference sequence). Losses at the gene ends were 3 bases for V and 3 bases for J; bases not matched to a gene: 4.